This TCR beta chain was recovered during a study of T cell responses to AZD1222 COVID-19 vaccine. Whole-study results and caveats: Across spike, vaccine-associated CD4 TCRs were found, dominant at 160-218 and 743-854. A mostly white British donor set with more females was recruited, and clonal diversity was possibly underestimated. Spike-specific TCR breadth and depth were elevated following two AZD1222 doses. Repertoire collection took place solely once the T cell response had peaked.

The method was immunoSEQ multiplex PCR; TCRdb's version includes in-frame clones alone and lacks a portion of them. The sample yields about 140,000 clones, 90% to 95% seen once. A note on this clone: Its antigen is not known.

The sample here was peripheral blood, taken after recovery from COVID-19. This receptor was taken from an adult who had recovered from COVID-19.

The CDR3 sequence is CASSLAPGSTDTQYF. The CDR3 nucleotides read TGTGCCAGCAGCTTAGCGCCGGGGAGCACAGATACGCAGTATTTT. This chain links TRBV7-2 with TRBJ2-3, with D maybe TRBD2 (5 bases). The CDR3 covers 15 residues. The germline CDR1 and CDR2 sequences are SGHTA and FQGNSA. The ends were cut back, 0 bases at V and 0 bases at J, with 7 bases in the middle. Variable domain in full (rest from reference TRBV7-2 and TRBJ2-3): GAGVSQSPSNKVTEKGKDVELRCDPISGHTALYWYRQSLGQGLEFLIYFQGNSAPDKSGLPSDRFSAERTGGSVSTLTIQRTQQEDSAVYLCASSLAPGSTDTQYFGPGTRLTVL.